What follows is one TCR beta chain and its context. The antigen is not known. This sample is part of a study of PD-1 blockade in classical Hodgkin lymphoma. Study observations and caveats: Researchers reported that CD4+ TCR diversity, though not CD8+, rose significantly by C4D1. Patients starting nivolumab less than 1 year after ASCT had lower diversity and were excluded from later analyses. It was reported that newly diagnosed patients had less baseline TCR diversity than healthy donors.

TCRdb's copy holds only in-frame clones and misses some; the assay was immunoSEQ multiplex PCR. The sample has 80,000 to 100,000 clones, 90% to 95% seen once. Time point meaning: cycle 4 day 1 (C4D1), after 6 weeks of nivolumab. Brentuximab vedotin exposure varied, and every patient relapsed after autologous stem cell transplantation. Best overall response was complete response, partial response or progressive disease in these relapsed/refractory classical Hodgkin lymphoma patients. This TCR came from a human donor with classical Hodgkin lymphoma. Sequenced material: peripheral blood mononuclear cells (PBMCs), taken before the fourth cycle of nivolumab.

The CDR3 reads CATSRGRGYYGYTF. DNA of the CDR3: TGTGCCACCAGCAGAGGCAGGGGTTACTATGGCTACACCTTC. The V gene is TRBV15, the J gene TRBJ1-2; the D gene is possibly TRBD1 (6 bases). The CDR3 length is 14 residues. V dropped 1 base and J dropped 3 bases, with 9 bases sitting between them. Germline V gene sequence: CDR1 LNHNV, CDR2 YYDKDF (reference sequence).